This T cell receptor beta chain is drawn from a study of PD-1 blockade in classical Hodgkin lymphoma (dated by TCRdb to the early 2020s). At the level of the whole study: Nivolumab dosing was 3 mg/kg intravenously every 2 weeks, continuing until either disease progression or unacceptable toxicity. The study used CyTOF and TCR beta sequencing to define a peripheral blood immune signature of response to PD-1 blockade in classical Hodgkin lymphoma.

Concerning this clone itself: The clone's antigen remains unknown. The sample holds no much larger clone one base away, and base qualities are not on file.

The sample's time point label is to be understood as: cycle 1 day 1 (C1D1), immediately before nivolumab initiation. Every trial patient had relapsed following autologous stem cell transplantation, and prior brentuximab vedotin exposure was what differed among cohorts A, B and C. The trial cohort comprised 60 or so patients with relapsed/refractory classical Hodgkin lymphoma whose best overall responses were complete response, partial response or progressive disease. Trial patients were treated with single-agent nivolumab in the multi-cohort phase II CheckMate 205 trial. An independent review committee assessed best overall response by applying the 2007 International Working Group response criteria. Trial PBMCs were collected just before the start of nivolumab (C1D1) and during therapy at cycle 2 day 1 and cycle 4 day 1. After peripheral blood was drawn into 8 mL Vacutainer Cell Preparation Tubes, PBMCs were isolated by centrifugation and then cryopreserved.

Genomic DNA was isolated using the Qiagen DNeasy kit from unsorted PBMCs as well as from negatively selected CD4+ and CD8+ fractions. TCR beta CDR3 regions were subjected to amplification by immunoSEQ multiplex PCR with primers that anneal to V and J segments. A synthetic immune receptor repertoire was used to minimize amplification bias, and any residual bias was removed computationally once sequencing was done. On the study's bioinformatics: Repertoire diversity was quantified as the Shannon entropy index using custom Python scripts. The unsorted, CD4+ and CD8+ repertoires were each analyzed separately, with the exception of combined analyses, where CD4+ and CD8+ sequences were merged in silico. Clonal expansion was defined as a frequency increase of at least 2-fold after treatment compared with C1D1, and clones undetected at baseline were assigned a pseudocount of 0.5. Singleton clones were defined as clones with 0 or 1 copy at C1D1, and non-singleton clones were defined as clones with 2 or more copies. Clones expanded in unsorted samples were labelled as CD4+, CD8+ or unknown by matching protein sequences in sorted samples from the same patient. Diversity changes from C1D1 to C4D1 were tested in paired samples using Wilcoxon tests. What TCRdb holds here is the immuneACCESS table cut down to in-frame rearrangements. Part of the clones is not present; checked against another copy, under half of the missing clones reflect an unresolved V gene, and the others are unexplained. For V, J and clone size, that table is used; D and trimming come from the DNA. For this sample the table gives around 41,000 clones, of which 76% were detected only once. The ten largest clones take up roughly 9.8% of the sample.

The investigation overall reported the following: Baseline TCR diversity was reported to be lower in newly diagnosed patients than in healthy donors and to be lower still in relapsed/refractory patients. The study was limited to a single clinical trial cohort, and causes of repertoire differences, possibly disease activity or prior therapy, remained undefined. By C4D1, a significant rise was seen in CD4+ TCR diversity but not in CD8+ TCR diversity (p=0.0027 vs p=0.16), and the rise was most apparent among complete responders (p=0.02). Trial patients with a complete response had baseline diversity similar to that of newly diagnosed patients, while partial responders and progressors had significantly lower diversity. Patients starting nivolumab less than 1 year after ASCT had lower diversity and were excluded from later analyses to avoid confounding by immune reconstitution.

The V end gives up 3 bases and the J end 6 bases, leaving 5 bases in the junction not matched to a gene. The CDR3 goes from the cysteine to the phenylalanine over 14 residues. The sequence is cut down to CDR3 DNA, 42 bases in frame from base 1. The germline V gene sets CDR1 to SGHDT and CDR2 to YYEEEE. Recombination joined TRBV5-6 with TRBJ2-4; 8 central nucleotides agree with TRBD2. The material was peripheral blood mononuclear cells (PBMCs), obtained at baseline. This receptor was taken from a human donor with classical Hodgkin lymphoma. The CDR3 protein is CASSSITSGNIQYF. The nucleotides read TGTGCCAGCAGCTCCATAACTAGCGGAAACATTCAGTACTTC. Reference TRBV5-6 and TRBJ2-4 genes cover what lies past the CDR3, so the full variable domain is DAGVTQSPTHLIKTRGQQVTLRCSPKSGHDTVSWYQQALGQGPQFIFQYYEEEERQRGNFPDRFSGHQFPNYSSELNVNALLLGDSALYLCASSSITSGNIQYFGAGTRLSVL.